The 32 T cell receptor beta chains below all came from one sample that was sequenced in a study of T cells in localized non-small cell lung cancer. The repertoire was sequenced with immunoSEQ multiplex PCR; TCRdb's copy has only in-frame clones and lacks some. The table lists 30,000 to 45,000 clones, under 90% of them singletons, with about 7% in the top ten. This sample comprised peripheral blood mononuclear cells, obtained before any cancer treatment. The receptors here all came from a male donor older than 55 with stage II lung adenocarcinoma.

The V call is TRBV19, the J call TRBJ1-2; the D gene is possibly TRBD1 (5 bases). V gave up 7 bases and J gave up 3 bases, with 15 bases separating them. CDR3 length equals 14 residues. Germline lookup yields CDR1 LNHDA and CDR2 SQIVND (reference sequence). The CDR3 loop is CASTPATDYYGYTF. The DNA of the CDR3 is TGTGCCAGTACCCCAGCGACAGACTACTATGGCTACACCTTC.

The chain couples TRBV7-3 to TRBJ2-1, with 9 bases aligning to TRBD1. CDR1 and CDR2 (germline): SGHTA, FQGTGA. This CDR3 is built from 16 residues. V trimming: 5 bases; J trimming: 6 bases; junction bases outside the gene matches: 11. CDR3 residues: CASSPTGTGIPNEQFF. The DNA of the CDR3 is TGTGCCAGCAGCCCCACCGGGACAGGGATTCCCAATGAGCAGTTCTTC.

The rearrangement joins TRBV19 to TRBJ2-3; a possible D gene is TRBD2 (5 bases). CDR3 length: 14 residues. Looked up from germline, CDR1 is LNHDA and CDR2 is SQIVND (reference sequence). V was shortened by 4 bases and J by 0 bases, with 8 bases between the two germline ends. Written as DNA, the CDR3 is TGTGCCAGTAGTAACGGGATAAGCACAGATACGCAGTATTTT. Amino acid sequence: CASSNGISTDTQYF.

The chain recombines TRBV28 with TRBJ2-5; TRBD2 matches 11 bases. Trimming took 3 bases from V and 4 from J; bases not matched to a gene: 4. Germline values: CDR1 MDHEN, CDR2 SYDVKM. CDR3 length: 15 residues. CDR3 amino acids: CASSLRLAGGETQYF. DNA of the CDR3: TGTGCCAGCAGTTTGCGGCTAGCGGGAGGAGAGACCCAGTACTTC.

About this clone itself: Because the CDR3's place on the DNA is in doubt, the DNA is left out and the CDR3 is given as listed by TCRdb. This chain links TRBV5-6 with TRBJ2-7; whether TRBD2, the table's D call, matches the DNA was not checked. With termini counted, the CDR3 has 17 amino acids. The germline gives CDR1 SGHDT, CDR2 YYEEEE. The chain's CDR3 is CASSFLWLAGGPGEQYF.

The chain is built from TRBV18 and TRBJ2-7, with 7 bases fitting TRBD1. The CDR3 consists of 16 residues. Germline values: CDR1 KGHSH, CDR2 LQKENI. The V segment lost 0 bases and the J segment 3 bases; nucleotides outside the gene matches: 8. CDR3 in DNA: TGTGCCAGCTCACCACCGGGGTATTGGGACAGCTACGAGCAGTACTTC. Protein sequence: CASSPPGYWDSYEQYF.

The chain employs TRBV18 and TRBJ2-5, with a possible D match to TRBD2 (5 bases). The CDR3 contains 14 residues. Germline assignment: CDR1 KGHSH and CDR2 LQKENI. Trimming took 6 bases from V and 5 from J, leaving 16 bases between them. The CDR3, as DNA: TGTGCCAGCTCGTCCACGGCCGCGGGCGAGACCCAGTACTTC. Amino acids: CASSSTAAGETQYF.

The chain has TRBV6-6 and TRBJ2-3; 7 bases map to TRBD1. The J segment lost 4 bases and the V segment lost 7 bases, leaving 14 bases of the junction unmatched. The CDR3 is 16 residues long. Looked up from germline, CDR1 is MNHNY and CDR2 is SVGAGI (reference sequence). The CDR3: CASTAEGASYADTQYF. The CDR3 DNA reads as TGTGCCAGCACGGCAGAGGGGGCTAGTTATGCAGATACGCAGTATTTT.

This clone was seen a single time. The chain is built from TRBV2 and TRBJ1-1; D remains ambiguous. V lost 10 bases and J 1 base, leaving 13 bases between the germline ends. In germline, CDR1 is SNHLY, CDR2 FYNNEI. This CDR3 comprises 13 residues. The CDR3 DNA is TGTGCCACCGCCCCGGCCGCGAACACTGAAGCTTTCTTT. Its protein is CATAPAANTEAFF.

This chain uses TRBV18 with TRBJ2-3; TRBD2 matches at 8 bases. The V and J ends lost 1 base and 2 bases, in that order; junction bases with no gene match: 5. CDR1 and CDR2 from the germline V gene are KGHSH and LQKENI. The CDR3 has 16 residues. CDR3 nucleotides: TGTGCCAGCTCACCACTACCAGCGGGAGCCACAGATACGCAGTATTTT. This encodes CASSPLPAGATDTQYF.

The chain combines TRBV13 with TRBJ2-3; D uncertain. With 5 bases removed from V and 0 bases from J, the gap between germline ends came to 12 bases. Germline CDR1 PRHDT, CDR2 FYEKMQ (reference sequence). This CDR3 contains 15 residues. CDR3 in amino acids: CASSRTAVSTDTQYF. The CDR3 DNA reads TGTGCCAGCAGCCGTACGGCGGTTAGCACAGATACGCAGTATTTT.

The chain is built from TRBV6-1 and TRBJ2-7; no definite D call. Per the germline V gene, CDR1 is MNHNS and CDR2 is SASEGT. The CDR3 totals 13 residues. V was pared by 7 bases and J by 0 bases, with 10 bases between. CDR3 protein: CASTLDLSYEQYF. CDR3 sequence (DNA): TGTGCCAGCACCCTGGACCTCTCCTACGAGCAGTACTTC.

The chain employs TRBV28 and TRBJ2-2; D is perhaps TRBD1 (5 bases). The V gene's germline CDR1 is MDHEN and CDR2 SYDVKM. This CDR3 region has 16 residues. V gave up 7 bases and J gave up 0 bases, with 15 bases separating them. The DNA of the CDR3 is TGTGCCAGCATCCCGGGTGGGGCAGCGAACACCGGGGAGCTGTTTTTT. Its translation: CASIPGGAANTGELFF. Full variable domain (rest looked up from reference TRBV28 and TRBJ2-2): DVKVTQSSRYLVKRTGEKVFLECVQDMDHENMFWYRQDPGLGLRLIYFSYDVKMKEKGDIPEGYSVSREKKERFSLILESASTNQTSMYLCASIPGGAANTGELFFGEGSRLTVL.

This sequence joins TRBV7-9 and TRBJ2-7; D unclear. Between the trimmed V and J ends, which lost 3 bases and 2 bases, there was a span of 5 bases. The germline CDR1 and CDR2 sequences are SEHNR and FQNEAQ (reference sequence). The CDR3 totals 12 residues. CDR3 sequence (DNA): TGTGCCAGCAGCTTTTATCCCTACGAGCAGTACTTC. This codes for CASSFYPYEQYF.

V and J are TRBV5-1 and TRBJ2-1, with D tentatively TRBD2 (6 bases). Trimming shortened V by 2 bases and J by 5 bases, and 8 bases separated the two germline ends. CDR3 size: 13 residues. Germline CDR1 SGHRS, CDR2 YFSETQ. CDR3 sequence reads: CASSFSGNNEQFF. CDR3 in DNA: TGCGCCAGCAGCTTTAGCGGTAACAATGAGCAGTTCTTC.

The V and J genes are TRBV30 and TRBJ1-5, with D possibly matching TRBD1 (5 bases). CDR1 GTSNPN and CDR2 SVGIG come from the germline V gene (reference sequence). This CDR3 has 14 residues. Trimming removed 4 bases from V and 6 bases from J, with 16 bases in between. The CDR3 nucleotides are TGTGCCTGGAATTATGGGGGGGAGGGTCAGCCCCAGCATTTT. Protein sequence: CAWNYGGEGQPQHF.

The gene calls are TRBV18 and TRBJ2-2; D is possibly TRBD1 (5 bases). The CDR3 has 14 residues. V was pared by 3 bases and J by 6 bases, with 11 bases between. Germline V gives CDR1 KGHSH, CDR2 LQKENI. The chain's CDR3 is CASSPDAGSGELFF. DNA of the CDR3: TGTGCCAGCTCACCGGATGCAGGGTCCGGGGAGCTGTTTTTT.

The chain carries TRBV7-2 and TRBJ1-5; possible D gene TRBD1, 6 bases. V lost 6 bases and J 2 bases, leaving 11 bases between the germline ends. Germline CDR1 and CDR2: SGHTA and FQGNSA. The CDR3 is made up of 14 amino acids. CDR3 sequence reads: CASRPGVGNQPQHF. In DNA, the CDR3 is TGTGCCAGCAGGCCAGGGGTGGGCAATCAGCCCCAGCATTTT.

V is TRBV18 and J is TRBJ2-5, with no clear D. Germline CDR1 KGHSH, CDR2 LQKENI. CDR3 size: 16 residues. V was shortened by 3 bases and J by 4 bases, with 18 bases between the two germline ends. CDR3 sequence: CASSPQGPGNGETQYF. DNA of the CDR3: TGTGCCAGCTCACCGCAAGGCCCAGGTAATGGAGAGACCCAGTACTTC.

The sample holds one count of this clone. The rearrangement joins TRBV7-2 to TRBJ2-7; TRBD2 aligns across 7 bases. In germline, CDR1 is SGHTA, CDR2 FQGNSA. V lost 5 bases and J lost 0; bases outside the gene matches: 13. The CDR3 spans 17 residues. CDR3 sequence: CASSPGAPGLPSYEQYF. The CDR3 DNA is TGTGCCAGCAGCCCTGGGGCTCCGGGACTACCCTCCTACGAGCAGTACTTC.

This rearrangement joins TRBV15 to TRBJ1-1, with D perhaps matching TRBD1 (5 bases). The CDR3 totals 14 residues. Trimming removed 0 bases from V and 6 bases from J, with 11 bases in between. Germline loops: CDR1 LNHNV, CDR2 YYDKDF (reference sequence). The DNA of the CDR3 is TGTGCCACCAGCAGAGATAAGGGGTTCCCTGAAGCTTTCTTT. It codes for CATSRDKGFPEAFF.

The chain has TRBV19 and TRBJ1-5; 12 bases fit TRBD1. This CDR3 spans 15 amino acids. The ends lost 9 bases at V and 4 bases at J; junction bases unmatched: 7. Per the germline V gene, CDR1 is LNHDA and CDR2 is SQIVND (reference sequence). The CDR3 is CASAPGQGANQPQHF. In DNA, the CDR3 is TGTGCCAGCGCGCCGGGACAGGGGGCGAATCAGCCCCAGCATTTT.

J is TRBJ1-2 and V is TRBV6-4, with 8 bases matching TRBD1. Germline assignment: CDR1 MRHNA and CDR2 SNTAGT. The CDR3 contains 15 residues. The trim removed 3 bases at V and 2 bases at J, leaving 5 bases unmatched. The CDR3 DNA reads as TGTGCCAGCAGTGAAAGTTCAGGGGGCAACTATGGCTACACCTTC. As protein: CASSESSGGNYGYTF.

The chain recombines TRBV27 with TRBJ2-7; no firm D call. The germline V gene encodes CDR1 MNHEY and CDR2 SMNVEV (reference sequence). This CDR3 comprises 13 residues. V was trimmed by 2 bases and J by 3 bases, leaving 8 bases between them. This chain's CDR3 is CASSLEPRYEQYF. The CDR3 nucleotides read TGTGCCAGCAGTTTAGAACCTCGCTACGAGCAGTACTTC.

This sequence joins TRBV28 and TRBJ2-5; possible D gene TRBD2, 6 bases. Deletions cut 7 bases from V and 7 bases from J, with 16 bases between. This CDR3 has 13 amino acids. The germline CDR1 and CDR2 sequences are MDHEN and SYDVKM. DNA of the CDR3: TGTGCCAGCACTCCGGGACTCGGGAGGACCCAGTACTTC. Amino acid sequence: CASTPGLGRTQYF. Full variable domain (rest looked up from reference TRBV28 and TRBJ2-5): DVKVTQSSRYLVKRTGEKVFLECVQDMDHENMFWYRQDPGLGLRLIYFSYDVKMKEKGDIPEGYSVSREKKERFSLILESASTNQTSMYLCASTPGLGRTQYFGPGTRLLVL.

The CDR3 DNA sequence: TGTGCCTGGGCCCGTACCTTTAACTATGGCTACACCTTC. It yields the protein CAWARTFNYGYTF. J is TRBJ1-2 and V is TRBV30; D remains ambiguous. The CDR3 is 13 residues long. The germline CDR1 and CDR2 sequences are GTSNPN and SVGIG (reference sequence). V lost 5 bases to trimming and J lost 1 base, with 11 bases between them.

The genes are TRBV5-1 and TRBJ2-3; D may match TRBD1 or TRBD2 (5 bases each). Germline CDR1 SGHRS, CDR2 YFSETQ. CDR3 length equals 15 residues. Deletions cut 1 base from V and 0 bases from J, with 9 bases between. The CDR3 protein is CASSLNGASTDTQYF. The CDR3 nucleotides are TGCGCCAGCAGCTTGAACGGGGCTAGCACAGATACGCAGTATTTT.

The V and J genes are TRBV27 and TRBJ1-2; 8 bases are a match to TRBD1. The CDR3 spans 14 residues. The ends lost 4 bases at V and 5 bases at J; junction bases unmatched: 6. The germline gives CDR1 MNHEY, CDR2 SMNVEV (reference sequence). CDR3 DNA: TGTGCCAGCAGTTCCAGGGGGCGCGGGTATGGCTACACCTTC. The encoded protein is CASSSRGRGYGYTF.

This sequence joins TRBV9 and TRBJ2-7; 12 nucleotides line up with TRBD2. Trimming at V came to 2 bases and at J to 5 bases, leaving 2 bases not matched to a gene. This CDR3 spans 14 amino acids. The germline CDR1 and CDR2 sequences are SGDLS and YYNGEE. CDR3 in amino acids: CASSVGLAGHEQYF. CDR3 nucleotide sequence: TGTGCCAGCAGCGTCGGACTAGCGGGGCACGAGCAGTACTTC.

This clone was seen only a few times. The CDR3 sequence: CASIPNRGANYGYTF. Here the CDR3 DNA reads TGTGCCAGTATCCCCAACAGGGGTGCTAACTATGGCTACACCTTC. V and J are TRBV19 and TRBJ1-2, with TRBD1 matching over 7 bases. The CDR3 sequence is 15 residues long. Per germline, CDR1 LNHDA and CDR2 SQIVND (reference sequence). J was trimmed by 0 bases and V by 7 bases; bases with no gene match: 8.

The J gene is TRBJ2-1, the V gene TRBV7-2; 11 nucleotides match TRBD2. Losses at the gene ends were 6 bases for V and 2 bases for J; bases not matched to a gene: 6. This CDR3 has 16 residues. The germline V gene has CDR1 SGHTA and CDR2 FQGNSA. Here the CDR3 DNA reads TGTGCCAGCAGATTACTAGCGGGGGCGACCTACAATGAGCAGTTCTTC. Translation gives CASRLLAGATYNEQFF.

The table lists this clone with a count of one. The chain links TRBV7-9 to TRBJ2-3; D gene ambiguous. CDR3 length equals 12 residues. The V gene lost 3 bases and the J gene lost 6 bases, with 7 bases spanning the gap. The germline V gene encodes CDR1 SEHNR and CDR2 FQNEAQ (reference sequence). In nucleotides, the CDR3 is TGTGCCAGCAGCTTGGGTTGGGATACGCAGTATTTT. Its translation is CASSLGWDTQYF.